Reported below is one T cell receptor (beta chain). Its antigen remains unidentified. Germline CDR1 and CDR2: LNHDA and SQIVND (reference sequence). This CDR3 comprises 17 residues. The V and J ends lost 3 bases and 2 bases, in that order; junction bases with no gene match: 9. This sample is drawn from a study of T cell responses to AZD1222 COVID-19 vaccine. General observations from the study: Repertoires were obtained only post-peak T cell response. As reported, nearly half of all spike-specific TCRs target variant regions that are unmutated. The donor cohort was predominantly white British with a female majority, and clonal diversity may have been underestimated.

The repertoire was sequenced with immunoSEQ multiplex PCR; TCRdb's copy has only in-frame clones and lacks some. The sample records about 97,000 clones, around 89% being singletons. The chain couples TRBV19 to TRBJ2-3; 9 bases are a match to TRBD1. The receptor's source is an adult in good health. This material consisted of peripheral blood, taken on day 0 of AZD1222 vaccination. CDR3 in DNA: TGTGCCAGTAGTATCCCTGGACAGGGGTGGAACACAGATACGCAGTATTTT. It translates to CASSIPGQGWNTDTQYF.